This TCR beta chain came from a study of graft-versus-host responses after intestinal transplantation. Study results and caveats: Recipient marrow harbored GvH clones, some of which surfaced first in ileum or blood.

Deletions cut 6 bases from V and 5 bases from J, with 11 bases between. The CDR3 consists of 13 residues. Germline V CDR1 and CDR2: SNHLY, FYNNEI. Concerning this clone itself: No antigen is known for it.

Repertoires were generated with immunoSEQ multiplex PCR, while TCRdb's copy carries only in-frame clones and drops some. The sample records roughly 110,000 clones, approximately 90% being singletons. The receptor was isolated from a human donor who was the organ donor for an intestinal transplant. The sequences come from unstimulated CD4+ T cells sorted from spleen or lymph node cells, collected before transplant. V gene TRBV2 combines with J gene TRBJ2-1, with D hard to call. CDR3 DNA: TGTGCCAGCAGGGAGACACCCCACAATGAGCAGTTCTTC. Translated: CASRETPHNEQFF.